Included here is one T cell receptor beta chain sequence, with context. As yet, its antigen is unknown. These data originate in a study of beta chain features in type 1 diabetes. Study details: Patient and healthy donor groups were alike in age, gender and cell yields. Overall study results and limits: Within each of all four CD4+ subsets, Type 1 diabetes patients had TCRB CDR3s that were moderately but significantly shorter. Patients with type 1 diabetes carried fewer insertions and had more deletions at their VDJ junctions.

Investigators reverse transcribed all isolated RNA, so they sequenced expressed TCRB transcripts. TCRdb's copy holds only in-frame clones and misses some; the assay was immunoSEQ multiplex PCR. The sample shows more than 55,000 clones, 52% of them seen only once. This CDR3 has 15 residues. The trim removed 4 bases at V and 0 bases at J, leaving 6 bases unmatched. Germline V lookup: CDR1 SGHRS, CDR2 YFSETQ. The clonotype was recovered from a woman in her 40s with type 1 diabetes. Sequencing input: Tregs from blood. The rearrangement links TRBV5-1 to TRBJ1-2; 7 bases align to TRBD1. CDR3 residues: CASSLRQGANYGYTF. DNA for the CDR3: TGCGCCAGCAGCCTGCGACAGGGCGCTAACTATGGCTACACCTTC.